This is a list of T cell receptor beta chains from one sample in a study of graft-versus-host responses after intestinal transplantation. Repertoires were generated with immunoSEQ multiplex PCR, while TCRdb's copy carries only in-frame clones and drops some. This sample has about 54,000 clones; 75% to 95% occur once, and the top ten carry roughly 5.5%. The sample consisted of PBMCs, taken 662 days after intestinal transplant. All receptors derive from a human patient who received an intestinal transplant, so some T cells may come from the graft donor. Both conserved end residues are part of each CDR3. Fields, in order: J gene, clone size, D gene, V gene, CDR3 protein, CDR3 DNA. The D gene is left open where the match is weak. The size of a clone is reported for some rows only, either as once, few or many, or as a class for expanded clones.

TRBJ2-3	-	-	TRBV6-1	CASSDGGLTDTQYF	TGTGCCAGCAGTGACGGGGGTTTAACAGATACGCAGTATTTT
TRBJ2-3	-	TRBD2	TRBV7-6	CASSLDWRGSSDTQYF	TGTGCCAGCAGCTTAGACTGGCGGGGGAGCTCAGATACGCAGTATTTT
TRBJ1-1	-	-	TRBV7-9	CASSKPRGGNTEAFF	TGTGCCAGCAGCAAACCCCGCGGCGGTAACACTGAAGCTTTCTTT
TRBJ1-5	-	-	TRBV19	CASTAFGFNQPQHF	TGTGCCAGTACTGCTTTTGGGTTCAATCAGCCCCAGCATTTT
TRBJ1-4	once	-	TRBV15	CATSRDEEKLFF	TGTGCCACCAGCAGAGATGAGGAAAAACTGTTTTTT
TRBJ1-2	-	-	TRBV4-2	CASSQDHRVWDYGYTF	TGTGCCAGCAGCCAAGACCACAGGGTGTGGGACTATGGCTACACCTTC
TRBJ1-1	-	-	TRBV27	CASSSYRLNTEAFF	TGTGCCAGCAGTTCCTACAGGCTGAACACTGAAGCTTTCTTT
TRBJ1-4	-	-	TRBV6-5	CASRGESEKLFF	TGTGCCAGCAGGGGCGAGAGTGAAAAACTGTTTTTT
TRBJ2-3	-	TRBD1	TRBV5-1	CASSPGQGAGADTQYF	TGCGCCAGCAGCCCGGGACAGGGGGCTGGGGCAGATACGCAGTATTTT
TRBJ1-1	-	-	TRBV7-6	CASSEGQNTEAFF	TGTGCCAGCAGCGAAGGACAGAACACTGAAGCTTTCTTT
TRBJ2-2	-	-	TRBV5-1	CASSSREAAGELFF	TGCGCCAGCAGCTCAAGAGAGGCGGCCGGGGAGCTGTTTTTT
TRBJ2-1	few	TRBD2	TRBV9	CASSVGLASTRSYNEQFF	TGTGCCAGCAGCGTGGGACTAGCCAGCACCCGCTCCTACAATGAGCAGTTCTTC
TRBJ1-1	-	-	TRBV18	CASSPNTRHGGEAFF	TGTGCCAGCTCACCCAACACCCGACACGGGGGTGAAGCTTTCTTT
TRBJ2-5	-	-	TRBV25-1	CASTELDEETQYF	TGTGCCAGCACCGAACTTGACGAGGAGACCCAGTACTTC
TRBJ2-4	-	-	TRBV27	CASSLSGRF	TGTGCCAGCAGTTTATCAGGGCGGTTC
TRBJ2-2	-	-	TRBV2	CASSEGQSTGELFF	TGTGCCAGCAGTGAGGGCCAGAGCACCGGGGAGCTGTTTTTT
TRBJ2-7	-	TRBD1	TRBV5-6	CASSLRGTGPYEQYF	TGTGCCAGCAGCTTGAGAGGGACAGGGCCTTACGAGCAGTACTTC
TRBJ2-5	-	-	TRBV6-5	CASSPNQETQYF	TGTGCCAGCAGCCCCAATCAAGAGACCCAGTACTTC
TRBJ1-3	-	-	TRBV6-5	CASSPRAPANTIYF	TGTGCCAGCAGCCCTCGTGCGCCGGCAAACACCATATATTTT
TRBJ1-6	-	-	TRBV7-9	CASSVRGLSSYNSPLHF	TGTGCCAGCAGCGTACGGGGCCTGAGCTCCTATAATTCACCCCTCCACTTT
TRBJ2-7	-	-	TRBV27	CASTQGPIGEQYF	TGTGCCAGCACTCAGGGCCCCATTGGCGAGCAGTACTTC
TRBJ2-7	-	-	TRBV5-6	CASSWQGTREQYF	TGTGCCAGCAGCTGGCAGGGGACGAGGGAGCAGTACTTC
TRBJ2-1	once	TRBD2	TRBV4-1	CASSPTSGFYNEQFF	TGTGCCAGCAGCCCTACTAGCGGGTTCTACAATGAGCAGTTCTTC
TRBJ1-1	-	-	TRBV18	CASSSQVDTEAFF	TGTGCCAGCTCATCCCAGGTCGACACTGAAGCTTTCTTT
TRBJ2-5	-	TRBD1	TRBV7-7	CASSARTGSLQETQYF	TGTGCCAGCAGCGCCCGGACAGGGAGCCTACAAGAGACCCAGTACTTC
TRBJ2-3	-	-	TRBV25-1	CASSELDTQYF	TGTGCCAGCAGTGAACTAGATACGCAGTATTTT
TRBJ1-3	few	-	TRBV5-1	CASSLATGGNTIYF	TGCGCCAGCAGCTTGGCCACAGGAGGAAACACCATATATTTT
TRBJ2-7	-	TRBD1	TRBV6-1	CASLEGAGGYYEQYF	TGTGCCAGCCTCGAGGGGGCAGGGGGCTACTACGAGCAGTACTTC
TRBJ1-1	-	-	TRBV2	CASRAVGNTEAFF	TGTGCCAGCAGGGCAGTGGGGAACACTGAAGCTTTCTTT
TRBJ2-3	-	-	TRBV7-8	CASSPSGHTDTQYF	TGTGCCAGCAGCCCGAGCGGGCACACAGATACGCAGTATTTT
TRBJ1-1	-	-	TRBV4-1	CASSQQAMNTEAFF	TGCGCCAGCAGCCAGCAGGCCATGAACACTGAAGCTTTCTTT